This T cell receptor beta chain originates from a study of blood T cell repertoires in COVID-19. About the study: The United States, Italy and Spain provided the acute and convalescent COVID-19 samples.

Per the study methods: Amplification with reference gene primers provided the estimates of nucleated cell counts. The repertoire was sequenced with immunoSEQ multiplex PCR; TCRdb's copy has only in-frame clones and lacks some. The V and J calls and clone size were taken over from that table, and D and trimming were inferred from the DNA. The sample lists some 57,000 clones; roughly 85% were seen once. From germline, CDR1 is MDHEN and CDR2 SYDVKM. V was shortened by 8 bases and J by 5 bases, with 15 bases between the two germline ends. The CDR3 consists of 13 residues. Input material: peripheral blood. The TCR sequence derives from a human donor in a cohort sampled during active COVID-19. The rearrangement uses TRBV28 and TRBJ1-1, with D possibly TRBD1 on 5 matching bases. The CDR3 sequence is CASSNTGGTEAFF. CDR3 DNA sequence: TGTGCCAGCTCCAACACGGGGGGGACTGAAGCTTTCTTT.